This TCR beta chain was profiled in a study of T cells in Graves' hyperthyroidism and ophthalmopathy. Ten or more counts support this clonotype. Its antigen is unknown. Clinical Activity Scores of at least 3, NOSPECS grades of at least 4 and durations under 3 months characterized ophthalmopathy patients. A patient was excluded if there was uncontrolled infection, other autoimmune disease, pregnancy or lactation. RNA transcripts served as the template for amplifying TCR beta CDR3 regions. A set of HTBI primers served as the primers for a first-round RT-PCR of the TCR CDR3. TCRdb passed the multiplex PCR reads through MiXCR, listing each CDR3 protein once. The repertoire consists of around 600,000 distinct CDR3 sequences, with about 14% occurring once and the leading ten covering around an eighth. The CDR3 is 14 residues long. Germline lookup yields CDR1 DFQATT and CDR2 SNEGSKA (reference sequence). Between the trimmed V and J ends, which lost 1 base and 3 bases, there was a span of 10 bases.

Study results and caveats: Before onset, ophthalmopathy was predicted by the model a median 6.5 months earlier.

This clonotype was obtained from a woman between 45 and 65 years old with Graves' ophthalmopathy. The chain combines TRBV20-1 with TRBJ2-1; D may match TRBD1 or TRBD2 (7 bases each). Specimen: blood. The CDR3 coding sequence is TGCAGTGCTAGAGTCAGGGGGGGCTACAATGAGCAGTTCTTC. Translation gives CSARVRGGYNEQFF.